The 28 T cell receptor beta chains below come from one sample, sequenced in a study of blood T cell repertoires in COVID-19. Measured with immunoSEQ multiplex PCR; TCRdb has only the in-frame clones, and not every one. The sample carries 95,000 to 150,000 clones, approximately 81% recorded once. Sequencing input: peripheral blood. These receptors all come from a man older than 75 with COVID-19, enrolled during active disease.

This chain joins TRBV7-8 and TRBJ2-7, with 7 bases identical to TRBD2. Germline CDR1 reads SGHVS; CDR2 reads FQNEAQ. The CDR3 spans 14 residues. Trimming removed 5 bases from V and 2 bases from J; junction bases left unmatched: 6. CDR3 in amino acids: CASSPRDYPYEQYF. Written as DNA, the CDR3 is TGTGCCAGCAGCCCCCGGGACTACCCCTACGAGCAGTACTTC.

The chain couples TRBV28 to TRBJ1-6, with D possibly matching TRBD1 (6 bases). The CDR3 has 17 residues. Germline V gene lookup returns CDR1 MDHEN and CDR2 SYDVKM. V shed 3 bases and J shed 0 bases, with 12 bases lying between them. CDR3 DNA: TGTGCCAGCAGTTTGCCCAGGGGTTTCTCCTATAATTCACCCCTCCACTTT. Amino acids: CASSLPRGFSYNSPLHF.

This clone was observed a handful of times. The gene calls are TRBV7-8 and TRBJ1-2; D remains ambiguous. V was clipped by 0 bases and J by 5 bases, with 10 bases between them. The CDR3 totals 14 residues. From germline, CDR1 is SGHVS and CDR2 FQNEAQ. CDR3 sequence (DNA): TGTGCCAGCAGCTTAGCGGAGGGCTATTATGGCTACACCTTC. Translating it yields CASSLAEGYYGYTF. The full variable domain, in which reference TRBV7-8 and TRBJ1-2 provide the parts outside the CDR3, is GAGVSQSPRYKVAKRGQDVALRCDPISGHVSLFWYQQALGQGPEFLTYFQNEAQLDKSGLPSDRFFAERPEGSVSTLKIQRTQQEDSAVYLCASSLAEGYYGYTFGSGTRLTVV.

The V gene is TRBV19, the J gene TRBJ2-7, with 11 bases that match TRBD2. V lost 6 bases and J lost 0; bases outside the gene matches: 7. In germline, CDR1 is LNHDA, CDR2 SQIVND (reference sequence). The CDR3 has 16 amino acids. Here the CDR3 DNA reads TGTGCCAGTAGCCCAACCGGGACTAGCGGCTCCTACGAGCAGTACTTC. Translating gives CASSPTGTSGSYEQYF.

This clone appeared a single time. The rearrangement links TRBV3-1 (or the pseudogene TRBV3-2) to TRBJ1-1; D remains unclear. Germline V gene sequence: CDR1 LGHDT, CDR2 YNNKEL (reference sequence). This CDR3 region has 14 residues. V was pared by 0 bases and J by 1 base, with 6 bases between. CDR3 coding DNA: TGTGCCAGCAGCCAAGAATCCAGGAACACTGAAGCTTTCTTT. Its translation: CASSQESRNTEAFF.

The gene calls are TRBV7-3 and TRBJ2-7; possible D gene TRBD1, 5 bases. The germline CDR1 and CDR2 sequences are SGHTA and FQGTGA. V lost 5 bases, J lost 2 bases, and 16 bases lay in between. CDR3 size: 15 residues. As DNA, the CDR3 is TGTGCCAGCAGCCCCGGGCAGGGAAGGCCCTACGAGCAGTACTTC. Its protein product is CASSPGQGRPYEQYF.

The chain combines TRBV5-8 with TRBJ2-1, with a possible D match to TRBD2 (5 bases). Germline loops: CDR1 SGHTS, CDR2 YDEGEE. This CDR3 comprises 16 residues. Trimming shortened V by 5 bases and J by 5 bases, and 20 bases separated the two germline ends. The CDR3 spells CASSLYGAGFNNEQFF. In nucleotides, the CDR3 is TGTGCCAGCAGTTTATATGGCGCGGGCTTTAACAATGAGCAGTTCTTC.

The chain recombines TRBV5-1 with TRBJ2-1; weak D call: TRBD1 (5 bases). V was pared by 6 bases and J by 7 bases, with 11 bases between. This CDR3 is 12 amino acids long. Germline V gene data show CDR1 as SGHRS and CDR2 as YFSETQ. The CDR3 DNA reads as TGCGCCAGCAAGGTTCAGGGAAATGAGCAGTTCTTC. Translation gives CASKVQGNEQFF.

This chain joins TRBV6-2 or TRBV6-3 and TRBJ2-2, with D perhaps matching TRBD1 (6 bases). The V end was cut by 4 bases, the J end by 8 bases, with 8 bases between. Germline V gives CDR1 MNHEY, CDR2 SVGEGT. The CDR3 runs 12 residues. CDR3 DNA: TGTGCCAGCAGTTTCAGGGGAGGGGAGCTGTTTTTT. It encodes CASSFRGGELFF.

This sequence joins TRBV28 and TRBJ2-7; weak D call: TRBD2 (5 bases). The CDR3 length is 14 residues. Deletions cut 5 bases from V and 0 bases from J, with 11 bases between. Germline V CDR1 and CDR2: MDHEN, SYDVKM. CDR3 coding DNA: TGTGCCAGCAGTCCGGGCGGGTCCTCCTACGAGCAGTACTTC. It codes for CASSPGGSSYEQYF.

A single count supports this clone. The DNA of the CDR3 is TGTGCCAGCAGTCCTTCGACAGGTAGCTACGAGCAGTACTTC. Amino acids: CASSPSTGSYEQYF. The rearrangement uses TRBV6-5 and TRBJ2-7; D may be TRBD1 (6 bases). The CDR3 extends over 14 amino acids. V was pared by 5 bases and J by 3 bases, with 14 bases between. Looked up from germline, CDR1 is MNHEY and CDR2 is SVGAGI.

This rearrangement joins TRBV10-2 to TRBJ2-4; 8 bases align to TRBD2. The germline gives CDR1 WSHSY, CDR2 SAAADI. The CDR3 contains 14 residues. Trimming took 8 bases from V and 7 from J; bases not matched to a gene: 10. The DNA for the CDR3 is TGCGCCAGCCGCCGGGAGGGAGCCGGGAACATTCAGTACTTC. Translated, it gives CASRREGAGNIQYF.

This chain joins TRBV3-1 (or the pseudogene TRBV3-2) and TRBJ1-1; no reliable D call. The length of the CDR3 is 13 residues. Germline CDR1 is LGHDT and CDR2 is YNNKEL (reference sequence). With 4 bases removed from V and 3 bases from J, the gap between germline ends came to 9 bases. CDR3 protein: CASSPSRDTEAFF. CDR3 nucleotide sequence: TGTGCCAGCAGCCCTTCGAGGGACACTGAAGCTTTCTTT.

This clone was seen more than once but under ten times. The rearrangement joins TRBV30 to TRBJ2-6; D might be TRBD2 (6 bases). The ends were cut back, 3 bases at V and 1 base at J, with 19 bases in the middle. The V gene's germline CDR1 is GTSNPN and CDR2 SVGIG (reference sequence). There are 18 residues in the CDR3. CDR3 DNA: TGTGCCTGGAGGAGGGGTCTAGCGCGGATTTCTGGGGCCAACGTCCTGACTTTC. Its translation: CAWRRGLARISGANVLTF.

This sequence joins TRBV2 and TRBJ2-7, with a weak D call TRBD1 (5 bases). The CDR3 runs to 14 residues. The germline V gene has CDR1 SNHLY and CDR2 FYNNEI. The V end was cut by 1 base, the J end by 6 bases, with 13 bases between. The CDR3 loop reads CASSEGHGAAEQYF. The CDR3 DNA reads as TGTGCCAGCAGTGAAGGTCATGGGGCCGCCGAGCAGTACTTC.

This clone was counted a few times. The rearrangement uses TRBV19 and TRBJ1-1; D call uncertain. V was trimmed by 3 bases and J by 4 bases, leaving 12 bases between them. Germline V gene sequence: CDR1 LNHDA, CDR2 SQIVND (reference sequence). The CDR3 contains 14 residues. Here the CDR3 reads CASSMVAVSTEAFF. In nucleotides, the CDR3 is TGTGCCAGTAGTATGGTAGCCGTTTCCACTGAAGCTTTCTTT.

This clone was observed a handful of times. The chain joins TRBV28 to TRBJ1-4, with 8 bases fitting TRBD1. The germline gives CDR1 MDHEN, CDR2 SYDVKM. There are 18 residues in the CDR3. V lost 5 bases to trimming and J lost 4 bases; unmatched junction nucleotides: 15. CDR3 DNA: TGTGCCAGCAGTGGCCCTGGGACAGGTCTCCGCTATAATGAAAAACTGTTTTTT. It specifies CASSGPGTGLRYNEKLFF. Full variable domain (outside the CDR3, taken from reference TRBV28 and TRBJ1-4): DVKVTQSSRYLVKRTGEKVFLECVQDMDHENMFWYRQDPGLGLRLIYFSYDVKMKEKGDIPEGYSVSREKKERFSLILESASTNQTSMYLCASSGPGTGLRYNEKLFFGSGTQLSVL.

This sequence joins TRBV27 and TRBJ1-2; weak D call: TRBD1 (6 bases). This CDR3 is 14 amino acids long. Germline V CDR1 and CDR2: MNHEY, SMNVEV (reference sequence). The V end lost 6 bases, the J end lost 8 bases, and 19 bases lay between the germline ends. The CDR3 region is CASSSNTGWRGYTF. DNA of the CDR3: TGTGCCAGCAGCTCGAACACAGGGTGGCGAGGCTACACCTTC.

The chain links TRBV6-2 or TRBV6-3 to TRBJ2-2; weak D call: TRBD1 (5 bases). Germline V gives CDR1 MNHEY, CDR2 SVGEGT. Trimming stripped 6 bases from V and 9 bases from J, with 20 bases between. There are 15 residues in the CDR3. As DNA, the CDR3 is TGTGCCAGCAGCCACCCCGGGCGGACACAGTGGGAGCTGTTTTTT. Its protein product is CASSHPGRTQWELFF.

The chain joins TRBV5-1 to TRBJ2-1; TRBD2 matches at 10 bases. The germline V gene has CDR1 SGHRS and CDR2 YFSETQ. V lost 0 bases and J lost 8; bases outside the gene matches: 8. The CDR3 covers 16 residues. The CDR3 nucleotides are TGCGCCAGCAGCTTGGGCACTAGCGGGATACTGCATGAGCAGTTCTTC. Its protein product is CASSLGTSGILHEQFF.

This clone has a single count. This sequence joins TRBV7-3 and TRBJ1-1; D is ambiguous. V lost 2 bases to trimming and J lost 0 bases, with 4 bases between them. This CDR3 is 13 amino acids long. Germline CDR1 reads SGHTA; CDR2 reads FQGTGA. The CDR3 nucleotides are TGTGCCAGCAGCTTATACATGAACACTGAAGCTTTCTTT. Its translation is CASSLYMNTEAFF.

The chain employs TRBV2 and TRBJ1-5, with TRBD1 matching 7 bases. The CDR3 is 15 residues long. Trimming cost V 5 bases and J 1 base; bases outside gene matches: 5. Germline V CDR1 and CDR2: SNHLY, FYNNEI. Written as DNA, the CDR3 is TGTGCCAGCAGTCCCGACAGGGTAAGCAATCAGCCCCAGCATTTT. Translating gives CASSPDRVSNQPQHF. Based on the CDR3 plus reference TRBV2 and TRBJ1-5, the full variable domain is EPEVTQTPSHQVTQMGQEVILRCVPISNHLYFYWYRQILGQKVEFLVSFYNNEISEKSEIFDDQFSVERPDGSNFTLKIRSTKLEDSAMYFCASSPDRVSNQPQHFGDGTRLSIL.

V and J are TRBV6-5 and TRBJ2-7; a possible D gene is TRBD1 (5 bases). Trimming took off 7 bases at V and 5 bases at J, with 15 bases between the two ends. Germline V gene sequence: CDR1 MNHEY, CDR2 SVGAGI. The CDR3 is made up of 13 amino acids. This CDR3 reads CASIPGQRNEQYF. In nucleotides, the CDR3 is TGTGCCAGCATCCCCGGACAAAGGAACGAGCAGTACTTC.

The chain is built from TRBV7-9 and TRBJ2-7; 9 bases line up with TRBD1. Trimming cost V 6 bases and J 2 bases; bases outside gene matches: 11. CDR1 is SEHNR and CDR2 is FQNEAQ in the germline V gene (reference sequence). The CDR3 contains 16 residues. CDR3 amino acids: CASSLLGGQGTYEQYF. As DNA, the CDR3 is TGTGCCAGCAGTCTCCTGGGGGGACAGGGCACCTACGAGCAGTACTTC.

This chain connects TRBV5-3 to TRBJ2-7; 9 bases fit TRBD2. TRBV5-3 is treated as an ORF (open reading frame) with a function not yet certain. This CDR3 spans 16 amino acids. J was trimmed by 2 bases and V by 4 bases; bases with no gene match: 10. Here the CDR3 reads CARSRDGLAPTYEQYF. CDR3 nucleotide sequence: TGTGCCAGAAGCCGAGATGGACTAGCGCCAACCTACGAGCAGTACTTC.

The chain has TRBV19 and TRBJ2-3; D is ambiguous. V was cut by 5 bases and J by 3 bases, with 18 bases left in between. Germline values: CDR1 LNHDA, CDR2 SQIVND (reference sequence). This CDR3 region has 16 residues. This chain's CDR3 is CASSENDGASTDTQYF. In DNA form, the CDR3 reads TGTGCCAGTAGTGAAAACGACGGAGCTTCTACAGATACGCAGTATTTT.

The sample holds one count of this clone. The chain joins TRBV5-1 to TRBJ2-2; TRBD1 matches at 10 bases. The ends lost 4 bases at V and 5 bases at J; junction bases unmatched: 5. The V gene's germline CDR1 is SGHRS and CDR2 YFSETQ. The CDR3 length is 15 residues. The CDR3 is CASSAGTGDTGELFF. The DNA for the CDR3 is TGCGCCAGCAGCGCCGGGACAGGGGATACCGGGGAGCTGTTTTTT.

The V call is TRBV6-1, the J call TRBJ1-3; a possible D gene is TRBD1 (5 bases). The CDR3 loop spans 16 amino acids. Germline V CDR1 and CDR2: MNHNS, SASEGT. V was clipped by 4 bases and J by 4 bases, with 17 bases between them. The CDR3 here is CASSGEVSGWGNTIYF. CDR3 nucleotide sequence: TGTGCCAGCAGTGGCGAGGTCTCAGGGTGGGGAAACACCATATATTTT.